The table lists the clone carrying this T cell receptor (beta chain) with many counts. Its target is not known. The sample originates from a study of T cell repertoires in cytomegalovirus infection. Study information: Matching HLA type and CMV infection were both indicated by public TCR beta signatures. Study observations and caveats: In two of eight donors, the top clonotype was HLA-C-restricted CMV-specific. People with CMV and the relevant HLA were identified by cumulative public TCR beta family frequency.

MiXCR, applied by TCRdb to the reads, yields one record per CDR3 protein. Of around 450,000 distinct CDR3 sequences detected, roughly 30% appear once; the ten largest clones hold roughly an eighth. CDR3 length: 14 residues. The V gene lost 3 bases and the J gene lost 3 bases, with 12 bases spanning the gap. What was sequenced was PBMCs. The chain recombines TRBV12-3 or TRBV12-4 with TRBJ2-7, with D tentatively TRBD2 (5 bases). The receptor was isolated from a human donor in good health (CMV status not recorded). Some clones in this sample may be carry-over from other donors' samples. For the CDR3, the DNA is TGTGCCAGCAGTTTGGCGGGTTCTCTCTACGAGCAGTACTTC. It is translated as CASSLAGSLYEQYF.